This TCR beta chain was identified during a study of blood T cell repertoires in COVID-19. Across the study: Sources were T cells, B-cell-depleted T cells, or PBMCs; the material itself was cDNA or gDNA.

Assay: immunoSEQ multiplex PCR; the TCRdb copy retains only in-frame clones and omits some. This table holds over 70,000 clones, approximately 84% found once. The CDR3 is made up of 16 amino acids. V shed 4 bases and J 5 bases; nucleotides not matched to a gene: 11. This receptor was taken from a man between 60 and 70 years old with COVID-19, enrolled during active disease. V gene TRBV23-1 combines with J gene TRBJ2-5, with TRBD1 matching over 9 bases. TRBV23-1 is marked as an open reading frame, function uncertain. Sequencing was done on a sample of peripheral blood. CDR3 residues: CASSPIPGQGGETQYF. In DNA, the CDR3 is TGCGCCAGCAGTCCCATCCCGGGACAGGGAGGGGAGACCCAGTACTTC.